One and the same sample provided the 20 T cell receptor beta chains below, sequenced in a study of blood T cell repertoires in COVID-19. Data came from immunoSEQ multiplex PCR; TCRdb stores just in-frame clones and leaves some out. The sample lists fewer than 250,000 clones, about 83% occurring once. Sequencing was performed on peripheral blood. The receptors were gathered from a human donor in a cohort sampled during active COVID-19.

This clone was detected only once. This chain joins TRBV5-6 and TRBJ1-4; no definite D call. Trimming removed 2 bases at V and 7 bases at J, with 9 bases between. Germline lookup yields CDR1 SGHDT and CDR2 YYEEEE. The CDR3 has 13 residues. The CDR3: CASSLRAGEKLFF. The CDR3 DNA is TGTGCCAGCAGCTTACGAGCAGGTGAAAAACTGTTTTTT.

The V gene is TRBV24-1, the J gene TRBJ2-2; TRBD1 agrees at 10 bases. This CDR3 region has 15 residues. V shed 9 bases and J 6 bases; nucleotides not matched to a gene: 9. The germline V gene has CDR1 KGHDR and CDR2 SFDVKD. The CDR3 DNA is TGTGCCACCGCCGCCTACGGGACAGGGGCCGGGGAGCTGTTTTTT. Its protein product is CATAAYGTGAGELFF.

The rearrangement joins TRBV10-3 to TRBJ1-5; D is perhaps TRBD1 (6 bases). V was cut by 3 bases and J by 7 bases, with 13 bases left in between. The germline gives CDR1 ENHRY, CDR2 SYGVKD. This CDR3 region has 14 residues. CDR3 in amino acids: CAISEEQGGQPQHF. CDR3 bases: TGTGCCATCAGTGAAGAACAGGGTGGGCAGCCCCAGCATTTT.

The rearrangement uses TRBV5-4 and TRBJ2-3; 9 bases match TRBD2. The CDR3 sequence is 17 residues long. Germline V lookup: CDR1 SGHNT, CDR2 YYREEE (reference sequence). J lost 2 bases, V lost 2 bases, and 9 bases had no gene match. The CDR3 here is CASSFRGGRATTDTQYF. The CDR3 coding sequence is TGTGCCAGCAGCTTTCGGGGCGGGAGGGCCACCACAGATACGCAGTATTTT.

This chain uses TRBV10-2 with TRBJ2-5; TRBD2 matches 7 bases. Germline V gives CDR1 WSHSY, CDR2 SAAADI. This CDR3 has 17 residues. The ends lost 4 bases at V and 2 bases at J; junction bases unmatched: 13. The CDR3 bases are TGCGCCAGCAGTGTAGAGCGGGAACAACTGATACAAGAGACCCAGTACTTC. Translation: CASSVEREQLIQETQYF.

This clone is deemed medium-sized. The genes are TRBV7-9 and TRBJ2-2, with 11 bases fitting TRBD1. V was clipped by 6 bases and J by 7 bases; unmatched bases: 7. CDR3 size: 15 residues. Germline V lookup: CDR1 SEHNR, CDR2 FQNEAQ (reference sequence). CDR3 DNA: TGTGCCAGCAGACCGGGACAGGGGGGCGGCGGGGAGCTGTTTTTT. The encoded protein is CASRPGQGGGGELFF.

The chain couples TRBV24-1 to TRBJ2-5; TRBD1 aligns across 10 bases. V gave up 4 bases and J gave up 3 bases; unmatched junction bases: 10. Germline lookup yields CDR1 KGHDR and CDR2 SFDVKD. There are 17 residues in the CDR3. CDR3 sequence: CATSDPRDRGREETQYF. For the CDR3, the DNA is TGTGCCACCAGTGACCCCCGGGACAGGGGAAGGGAAGAGACCCAGTACTTC.

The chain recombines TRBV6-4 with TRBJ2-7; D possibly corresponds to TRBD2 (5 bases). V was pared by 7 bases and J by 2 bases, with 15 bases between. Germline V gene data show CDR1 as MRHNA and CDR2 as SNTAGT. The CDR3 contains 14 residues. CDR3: CASKVAAGAYEQYF. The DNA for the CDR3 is TGTGCCAGCAAAGTCGCAGCCGGGGCCTACGAGCAGTACTTC.

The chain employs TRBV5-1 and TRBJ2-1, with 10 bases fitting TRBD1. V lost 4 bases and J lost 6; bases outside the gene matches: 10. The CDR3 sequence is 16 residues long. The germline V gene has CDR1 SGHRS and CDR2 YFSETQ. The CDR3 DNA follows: TGCGCCAGCAGCCGGACAGGGGGAGCTGTAAGCAATGAGCAGTTCTTC. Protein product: CASSRTGGAVSNEQFF.

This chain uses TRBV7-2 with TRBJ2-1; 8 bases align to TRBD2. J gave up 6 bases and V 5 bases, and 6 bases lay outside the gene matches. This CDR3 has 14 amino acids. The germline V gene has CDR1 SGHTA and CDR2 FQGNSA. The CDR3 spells CASSPRLASNEQFF. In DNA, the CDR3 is TGTGCCAGCAGCCCAAGACTAGCGAGCAATGAGCAGTTCTTC.

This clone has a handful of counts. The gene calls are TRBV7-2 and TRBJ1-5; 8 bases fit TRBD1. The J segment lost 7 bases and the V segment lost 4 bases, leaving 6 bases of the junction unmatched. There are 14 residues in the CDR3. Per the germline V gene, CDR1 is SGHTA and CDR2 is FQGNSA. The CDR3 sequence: CASSSQGVKQPQHF. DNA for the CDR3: TGTGCCAGCAGCTCACAGGGGGTCAAGCAGCCCCAGCATTTT.

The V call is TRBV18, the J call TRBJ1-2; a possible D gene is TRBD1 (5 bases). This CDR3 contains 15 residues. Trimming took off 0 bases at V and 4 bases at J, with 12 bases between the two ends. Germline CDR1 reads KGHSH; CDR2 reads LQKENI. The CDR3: CASSPPTGPSYGYTF. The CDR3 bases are TGTGCCAGCTCACCACCAACAGGCCCTAGCTATGGCTACACCTTC.

CDR3 sequence reads: CASRSRGRDEQFF. The CDR3 bases are TGTGCCAGCAGATCCAGGGGGCGCGATGAGCAGTTCTTC. The rearrangement links TRBV11-2 to TRBJ2-1; 8 bases agree with TRBD1. With 6 bases clipped from V and 8 bases from J, the junction kept 6 bases outside the gene matches. CDR1 and CDR2 from the germline V gene are SGHAT and FQNNGV. The CDR3 totals 13 residues.

In DNA, the CDR3 is TGTGCCAGCAGCTTAGCACGGGTCAGAAATTACGAGCAGTACTTC. This sequence encodes CASSLARVRNYEQYF. J is TRBJ2-7 and V is TRBV7-2; D unclear. This CDR3 contains 15 residues. Trimming stripped 0 bases from V and 4 bases from J, with 13 bases between. CDR1 is SGHTA and CDR2 is FQGNSA in the germline V gene.

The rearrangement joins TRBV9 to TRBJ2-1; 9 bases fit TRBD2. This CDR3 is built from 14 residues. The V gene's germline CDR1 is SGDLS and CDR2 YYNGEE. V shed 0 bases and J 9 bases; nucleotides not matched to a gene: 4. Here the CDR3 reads CASSVGGSGGEQFF. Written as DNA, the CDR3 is TGTGCCAGCAGCGTAGGGGGTAGCGGGGGTGAGCAGTTCTTC. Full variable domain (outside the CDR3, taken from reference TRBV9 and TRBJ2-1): DSGVTQTPKHLITATGQRVTLRCSPRSGDLSVYWYQQSLDQGLQFLIQYYNGEERAKGNILERFSAQQFPDLHSELNLSSLELGDSALYFCASSVGGSGGEQFFGPGTRLTVL.

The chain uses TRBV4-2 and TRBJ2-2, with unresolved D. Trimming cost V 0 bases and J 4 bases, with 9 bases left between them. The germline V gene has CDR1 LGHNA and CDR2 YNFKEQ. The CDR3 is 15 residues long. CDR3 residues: CASSQDSRITGELFF. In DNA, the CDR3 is TGTGCCAGCAGCCAAGATAGTAGAATCACCGGGGAGCTGTTTTTT.

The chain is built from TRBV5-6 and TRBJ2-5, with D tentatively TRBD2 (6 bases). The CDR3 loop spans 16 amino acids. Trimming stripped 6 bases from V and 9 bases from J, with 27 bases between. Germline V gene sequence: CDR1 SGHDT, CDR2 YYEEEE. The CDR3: CASNQRAGPSQGAQYF. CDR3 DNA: TGTGCCAGCAACCAGAGGGCGGGGCCCTCTCAAGGGGCCCAGTACTTC.

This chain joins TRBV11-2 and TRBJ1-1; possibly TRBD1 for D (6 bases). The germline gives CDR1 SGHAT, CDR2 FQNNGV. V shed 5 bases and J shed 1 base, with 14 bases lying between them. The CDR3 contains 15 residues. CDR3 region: CASSTYRAKNTEAFF. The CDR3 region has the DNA TGTGCCAGCAGCACTTACAGGGCGAAGAACACTGAAGCTTTCTTT.

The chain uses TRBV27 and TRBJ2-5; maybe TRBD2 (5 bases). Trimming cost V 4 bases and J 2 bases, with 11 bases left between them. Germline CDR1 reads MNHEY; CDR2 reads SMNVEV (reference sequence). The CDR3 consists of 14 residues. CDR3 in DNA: TGTGCCAGCAGTTCATCGGACTCACAAGAGACCCAGTACTTC. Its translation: CASSSSDSQETQYF.

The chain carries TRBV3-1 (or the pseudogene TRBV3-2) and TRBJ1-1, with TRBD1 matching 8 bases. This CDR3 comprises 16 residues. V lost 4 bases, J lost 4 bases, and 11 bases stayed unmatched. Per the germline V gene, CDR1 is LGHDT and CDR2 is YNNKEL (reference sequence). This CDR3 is CASSLRTGHEGTEAFF. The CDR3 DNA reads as TGTGCCAGCAGCCTGCGGACAGGGCATGAAGGCACTGAAGCTTTCTTT.